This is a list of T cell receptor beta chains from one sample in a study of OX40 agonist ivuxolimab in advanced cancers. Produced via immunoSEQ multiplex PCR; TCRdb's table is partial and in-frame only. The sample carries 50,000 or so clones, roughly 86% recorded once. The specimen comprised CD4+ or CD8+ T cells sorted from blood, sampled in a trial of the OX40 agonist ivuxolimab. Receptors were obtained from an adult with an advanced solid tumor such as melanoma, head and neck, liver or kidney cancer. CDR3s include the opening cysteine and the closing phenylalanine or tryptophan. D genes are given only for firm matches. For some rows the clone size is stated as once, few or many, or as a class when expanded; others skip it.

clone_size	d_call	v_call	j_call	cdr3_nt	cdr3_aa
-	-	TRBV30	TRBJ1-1	TGTGCCTGGGGGCGGGGGAACACTGAAGCTTTCTTT	CAWGRGNTEAFF
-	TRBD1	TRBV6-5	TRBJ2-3	TGTGCCAGCAGTTTCAGACAGGGAGATACGCAGTATTTT	CASSFRQGDTQYF
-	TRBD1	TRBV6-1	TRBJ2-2	TGTGCCAGCAGTGTAAGGGGGCCGAACACCGGGGAGCTGTTTTTT	CASSVRGPNTGELFF
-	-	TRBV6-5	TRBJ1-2	TGTGCCAGCAGTTTTAGGGCTAACTATGGCTACACCTTC	CASSFRANYGYTF
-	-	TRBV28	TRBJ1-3	TGTGCCAGCCGAGTTGGATTCGGAAACACCATATATTTT	CASRVGFGNTIYF
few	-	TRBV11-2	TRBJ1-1	TGTGCCAGCAGCCCTTTAGGGGGACTAATAAACCCTGAAGCTTTCTTT	CASSPLGGLINPEAFF
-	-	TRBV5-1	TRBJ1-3	TGCGCCAGCAGATCAGGGGACGGCTCTGGAAACACCATATATTTT	CASRSGDGSGNTIYF
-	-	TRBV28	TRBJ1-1	TGTGCCAGCAGCGCTATTCACGAACGGAACACTGAAGCTTTCTTT	CASSAIHERNTEAFF
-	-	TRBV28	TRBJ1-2	TGTGCCAGCAGTATTAGGGTGGGCTATGGCTACACCTTC	CASSIRVGYGYTF
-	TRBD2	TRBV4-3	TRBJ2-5	TGCGCCAGCAGCCACTATCTAGCGGGGGTAGAGACCCAGTACTTC	CASSHYLAGVETQYF
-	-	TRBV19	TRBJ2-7	TGTGCCAGTAGTCCCAGGGACTGGATCTCCTACGAGCAGTACTTC	CASSPRDWISYEQYF
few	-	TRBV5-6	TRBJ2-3	TGTGCCAGCAGATCTCACGCGGGGTGGACAGATACGCAGTATTTT	CASRSHAGWTDTQYF
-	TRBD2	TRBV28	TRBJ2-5	TGTGCCAGCAAGAGCGGGGGGGCCTGGGAGACCCAGTACTTC	CASKSGGAWETQYF
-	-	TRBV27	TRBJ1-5	TGTGCCAGCAGTTTGGATTTTGGCACGAGGGATCAGCCCCAGCATTTT	CASSLDFGTRDQPQHF